The next 10 T cell receptor beta chains were all read from a single sample in a study of blood T cell repertoires in COVID-19. Some clones are missing from TCRdb's copy, which holds only in-frame ones; the method was immunoSEQ multiplex PCR. In the table there are 55,000 to 70,000 clones, roughly 80% of which are singletons. Sequencing was performed on peripheral blood. The receptor source for this set is a man aged 60 to 69 with acute or convalescent COVID-19.

This clone is medium-sized within its sample. The genes are TRBV30 and TRBJ1-2; tentative D call: TRBD1 (6 bases). Trimming shortened V by 2 bases and J by 5 bases, and 24 bases separated the two germline ends. This CDR3 has 17 residues. Germline CDR1 reads GTSNPN; CDR2 reads SVGIG (reference sequence). In nucleotides, the CDR3 is TGTGCCTGGAGTCCACGGGGAGGGGGAGCCGTATTATATGGCTACACCTTC. It is translated as CAWSPRGGGAVLYGYTF.

This clone turned up a few times. J is TRBJ1-1 and V is TRBV10-2, with 8 bases that match TRBD1. The CDR3 has 14 amino acids. Germline V gene data show CDR1 as WSHSY and CDR2 as SAAADI. Germline trimming cut 6 bases from V and 2 bases from J; bases unmatched to any gene: 5. The CDR3 bases are TGCGCCAGCAGCCTCACAGGGGGAAACACTGAAGCTTTCTTT. Protein sequence: CASSLTGGNTEAFF.

The chain uses TRBV6-5 and TRBJ1-1; D unclear. The CDR3 is 11 amino acids. Trimming stripped 6 bases from V and 3 bases from J, with 5 bases between. Germline assignment: CDR1 MNHEY and CDR2 SVGAGI. The CDR3 sequence: CASRRDTEAFF. The CDR3 DNA sequence: TGTGCCAGCAGGCGGGACACTGAAGCTTTCTTT.

The chain combines TRBV27 with TRBJ2-7, with 7 bases aligning to TRBD2. J was trimmed by 3 bases and V by 5 bases; bases with no gene match: 7. Germline CDR1 reads MNHEY; CDR2 reads SMNVEV (reference sequence). The CDR3 extends over 14 amino acids. The DNA for the CDR3 is TGTGCCAGCAGTGGGGAGGGGTCTCGCTACGAGCAGTACTTC. Translation gives CASSGEGSRYEQYF.

The chain is built from TRBV7-3 and TRBJ1-1; 9 nucleotides line up with TRBD1. The V segment lost 3 bases and the J segment 4 bases; nucleotides outside the gene matches: 6. Germline V gives CDR1 SGHTA, CDR2 FQGTGA. The length of the CDR3 is 15 residues. CDR3 region: CASSFTQGAVTEAFF. The CDR3 nucleotides are TGTGCCAGCAGCTTCACACAGGGGGCGGTCACTGAAGCTTTCTTT.

This clone was detected only once. The V gene is TRBV5-8, the J gene TRBJ1-2, with TRBD1 matching 7 bases. Germline CDR1 reads SGHTS; CDR2 reads YDEGEE. The CDR3 has 13 amino acids. After removal of 0 bases from V and 14 bases from J, the junction contained 10 bases not matched to a gene. The CDR3 nucleotides read TGTGCCAGCAGCTTGGCGGAAAATGACAGGGAAACCTTC. Its translation is CASSLAENDRETF.

V is TRBV6-5 and J is TRBJ2-1; 8 bases fit TRBD1. Germline V lookup: CDR1 MNHEY, CDR2 SVGAGI. With 5 bases clipped from V and 9 bases from J, the junction kept 12 bases outside the gene matches. This CDR3 comprises 15 residues. CDR3 sequence: CASSPGGLAGGEQFF. The CDR3 coding sequence is TGTGCCAGCAGTCCAGGGGGCCTCGCCGGGGGTGAGCAGTTCTTC.

The chain combines TRBV5-4 with TRBJ1-2, with D perhaps matching TRBD1 (6 bases). The CDR3 runs 14 residues. Trimming removed 3 bases at V and 5 bases at J, with 14 bases between. Germline CDR1 SGHNT, CDR2 YYREEE (reference sequence). The CDR3 nucleotides are TGTGCCAGCAGCTCACAGGGTATATCGTATGGCTACACCTTC. It yields the protein CASSSQGISYGYTF.

This clone has just one count. V and J are TRBV19 and TRBJ2-7; 7 bases are shared with TRBD2. The V segment lost 3 bases and the J segment 7 bases; nucleotides outside the gene matches: 3. Per germline, CDR1 LNHDA and CDR2 SQIVND (reference sequence). The CDR3 is 12 amino acids. The DNA for the CDR3 is TGTGCCAGTAGTATCGGGGGGTGGGAGCAGTACTTC. This codes for CASSIGGWEQYF.

The V call is TRBV7-9, the J call TRBJ1-1, with D uncertain. Germline assignment: CDR1 SEHNR and CDR2 FQNEAQ (reference sequence). The CDR3 is made up of 15 amino acids. V shed 1 base and J shed 2 bases, with 11 bases lying between them. In nucleotides, the CDR3 is TGTGCCAGCAGCTTAGGCGGAGGGCCCAACACTGAAGCTTTCTTT. Translating gives CASSLGGGPNTEAFF.